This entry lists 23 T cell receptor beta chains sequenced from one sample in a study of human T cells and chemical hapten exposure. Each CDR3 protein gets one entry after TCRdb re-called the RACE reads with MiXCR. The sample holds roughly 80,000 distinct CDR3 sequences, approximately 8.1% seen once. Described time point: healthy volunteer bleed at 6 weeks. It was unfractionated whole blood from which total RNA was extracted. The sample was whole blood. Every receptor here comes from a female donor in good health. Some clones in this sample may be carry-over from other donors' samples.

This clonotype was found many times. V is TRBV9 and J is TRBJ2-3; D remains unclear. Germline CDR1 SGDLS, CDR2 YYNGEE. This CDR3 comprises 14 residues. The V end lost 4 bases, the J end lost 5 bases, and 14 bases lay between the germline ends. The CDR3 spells CASSPFGVQDTQYF. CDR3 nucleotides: TGTGCCAGCAGCCCCTTTGGGGTCCAAGATACGCAGTATTTT.

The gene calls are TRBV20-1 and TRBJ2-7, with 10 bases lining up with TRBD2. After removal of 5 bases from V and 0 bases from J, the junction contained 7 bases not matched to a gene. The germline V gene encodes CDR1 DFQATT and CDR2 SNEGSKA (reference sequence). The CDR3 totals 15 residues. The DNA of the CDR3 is TGCAGTGCTGGAATAGCGGGGGGCACCTCCTACGAGCAGTACTTC. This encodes CSAGIAGGTSYEQYF.

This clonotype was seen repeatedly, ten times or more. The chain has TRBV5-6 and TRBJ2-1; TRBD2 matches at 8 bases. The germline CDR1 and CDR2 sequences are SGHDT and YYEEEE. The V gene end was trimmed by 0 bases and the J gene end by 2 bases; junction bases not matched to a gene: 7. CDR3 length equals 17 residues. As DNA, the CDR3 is TGTGCCAGCAGCTTGGGTAGACGGCGGGGGGCCTACAATGAGCAGTTCTTC. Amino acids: CASSLGRRRGAYNEQFF.

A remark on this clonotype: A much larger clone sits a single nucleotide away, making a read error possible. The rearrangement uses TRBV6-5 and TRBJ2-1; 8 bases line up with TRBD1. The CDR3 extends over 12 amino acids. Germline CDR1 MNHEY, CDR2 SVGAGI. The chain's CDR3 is CDSSSRLDREFF. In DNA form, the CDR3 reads TGTGACAGCAGTTCGCGTCTGGACAGGGAGTTCTTC.

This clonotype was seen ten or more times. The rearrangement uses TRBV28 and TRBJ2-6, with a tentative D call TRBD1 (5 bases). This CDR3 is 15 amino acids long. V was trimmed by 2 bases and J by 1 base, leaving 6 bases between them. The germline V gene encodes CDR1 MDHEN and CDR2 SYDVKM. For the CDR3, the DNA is TGTGCCAGCAGTTTACGACAGTCTGGGGCCAACGTCCTGACTTTC. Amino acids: CASSLRQSGANVLTF. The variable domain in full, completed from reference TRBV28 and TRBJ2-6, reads DVKVTQSSRYLVKRTGEKVFLECVQDMDHENMFWYRQDPGLGLRLIYFSYDVKMKEKGDIPEGYSVSREKKERFSLILESASTNQTSMYLCASSLRQSGANVLTFGAGSRLTVL.

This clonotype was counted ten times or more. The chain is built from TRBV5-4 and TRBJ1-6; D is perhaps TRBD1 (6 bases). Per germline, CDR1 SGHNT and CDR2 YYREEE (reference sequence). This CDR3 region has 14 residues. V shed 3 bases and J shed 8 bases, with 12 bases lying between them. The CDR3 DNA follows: TGTGCCAGCAGCTGGAGGACAGAAGATTCACCCCTCCACTTT. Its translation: CASSWRTEDSPLHF.

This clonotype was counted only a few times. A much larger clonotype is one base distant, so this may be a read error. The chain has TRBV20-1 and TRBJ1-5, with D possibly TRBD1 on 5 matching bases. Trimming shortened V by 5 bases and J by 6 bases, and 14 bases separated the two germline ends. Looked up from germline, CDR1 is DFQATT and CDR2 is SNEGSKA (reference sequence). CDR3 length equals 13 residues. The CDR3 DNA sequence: TGCAGTGCTTCAACAGGTACAGGTCAGCCCCAGCATTTT. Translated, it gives CSASTGTGQPQHF.

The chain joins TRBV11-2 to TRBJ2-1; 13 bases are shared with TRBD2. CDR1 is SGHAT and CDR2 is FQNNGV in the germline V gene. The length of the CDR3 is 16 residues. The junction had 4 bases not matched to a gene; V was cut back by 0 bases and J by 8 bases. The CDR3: CASSLDRLAGGDEQFF. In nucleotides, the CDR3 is TGTGCCAGCAGCTTAGATAGACTAGCGGGGGGTGATGAGCAGTTCTTC.

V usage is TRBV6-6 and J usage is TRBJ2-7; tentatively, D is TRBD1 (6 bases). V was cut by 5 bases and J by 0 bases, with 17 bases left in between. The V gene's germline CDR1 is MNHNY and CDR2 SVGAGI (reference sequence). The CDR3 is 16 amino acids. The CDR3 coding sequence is TGTGCCAGCAGTCCCTTAGGGGACAAAAGCTCCTACGAGCAGTACTTC. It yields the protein CASSPLGDKSSYEQYF.

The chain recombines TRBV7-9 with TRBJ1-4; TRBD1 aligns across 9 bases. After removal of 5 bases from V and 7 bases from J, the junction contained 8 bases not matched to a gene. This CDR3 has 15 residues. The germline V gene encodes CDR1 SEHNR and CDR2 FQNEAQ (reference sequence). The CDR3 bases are TGTGCCAGCAGCACCGGGACAGGGTGGGCTGAAAAACTGTTTTTT. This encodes CASSTGTGWAEKLFF.

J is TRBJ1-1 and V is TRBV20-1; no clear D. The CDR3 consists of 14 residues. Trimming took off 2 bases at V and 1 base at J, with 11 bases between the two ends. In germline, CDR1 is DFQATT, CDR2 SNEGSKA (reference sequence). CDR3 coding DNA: TGCAGTGCTAGACTCGGCAGCGAGAACACTGAAGCTTTCTTT. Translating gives CSARLGSENTEAFF.

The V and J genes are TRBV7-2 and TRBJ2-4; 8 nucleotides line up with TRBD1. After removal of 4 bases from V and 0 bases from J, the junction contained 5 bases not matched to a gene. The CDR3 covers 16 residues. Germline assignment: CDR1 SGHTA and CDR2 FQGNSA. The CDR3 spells CASSWTGPIAKNIQYF. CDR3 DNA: TGTGCCAGCAGCTGGACAGGGCCGATAGCCAAAAACATTCAGTACTTC.

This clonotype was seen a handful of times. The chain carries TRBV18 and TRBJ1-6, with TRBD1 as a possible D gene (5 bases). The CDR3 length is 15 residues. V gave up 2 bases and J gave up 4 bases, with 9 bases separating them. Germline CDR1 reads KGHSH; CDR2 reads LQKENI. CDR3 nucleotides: TGTGCCAGCTCACCAGGGGACCGATATAATTCACCCCTCCACTTT. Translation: CASSPGDRYNSPLHF.

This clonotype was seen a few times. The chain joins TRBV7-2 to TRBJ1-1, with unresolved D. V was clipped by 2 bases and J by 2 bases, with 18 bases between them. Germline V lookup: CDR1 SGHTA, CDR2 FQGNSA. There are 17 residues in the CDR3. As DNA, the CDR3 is TGTGCCAGCAGCTTAAGAGTGTGGGGTAAGGGTAACACTGAAGCTTTCTTT. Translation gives CASSLRVWGKGNTEAFF.

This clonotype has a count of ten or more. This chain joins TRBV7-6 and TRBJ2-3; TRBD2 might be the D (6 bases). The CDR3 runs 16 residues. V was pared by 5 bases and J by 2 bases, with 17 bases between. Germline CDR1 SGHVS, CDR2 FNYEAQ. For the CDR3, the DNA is TGTGCCAGCAGCCCGACTAGTGGGGGGATCACAGATACGCAGTATTTT. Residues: CASSPTSGGITDTQYF.

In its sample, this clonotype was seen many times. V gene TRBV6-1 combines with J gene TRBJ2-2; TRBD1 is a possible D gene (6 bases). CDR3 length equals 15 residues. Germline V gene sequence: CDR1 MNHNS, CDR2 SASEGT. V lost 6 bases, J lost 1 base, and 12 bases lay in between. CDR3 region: CASRDGQLNTGELFF. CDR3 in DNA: TGTGCCAGCAGAGACGGACAGCTGAACACCGGGGAGCTGTTTTTT.

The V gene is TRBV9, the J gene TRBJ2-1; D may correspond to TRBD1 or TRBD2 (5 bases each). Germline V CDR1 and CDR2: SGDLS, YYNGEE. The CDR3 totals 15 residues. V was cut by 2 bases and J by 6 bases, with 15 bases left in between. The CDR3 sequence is CASSVPGTATNEQFF. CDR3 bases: TGTGCCAGCAGCGTCCCCGGGACCGCGACCAATGAGCAGTTCTTC.

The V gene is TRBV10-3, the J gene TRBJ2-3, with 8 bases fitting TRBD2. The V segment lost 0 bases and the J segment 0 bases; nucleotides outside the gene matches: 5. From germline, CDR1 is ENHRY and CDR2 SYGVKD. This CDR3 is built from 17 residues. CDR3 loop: CAISESIRGGSTDTQYF. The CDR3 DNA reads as TGTGCCATCAGTGAGTCGATACGGGGGGGAAGCACAGATACGCAGTATTTT.

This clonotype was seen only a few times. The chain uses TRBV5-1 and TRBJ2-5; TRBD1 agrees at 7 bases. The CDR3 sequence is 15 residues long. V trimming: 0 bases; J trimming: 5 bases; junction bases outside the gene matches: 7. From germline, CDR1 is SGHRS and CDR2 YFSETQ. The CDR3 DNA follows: TGCGCCAGCAGCTTGGGGGACAGACGTCCTGAGACCCAGTACTTC. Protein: CASSLGDRRPETQYF.

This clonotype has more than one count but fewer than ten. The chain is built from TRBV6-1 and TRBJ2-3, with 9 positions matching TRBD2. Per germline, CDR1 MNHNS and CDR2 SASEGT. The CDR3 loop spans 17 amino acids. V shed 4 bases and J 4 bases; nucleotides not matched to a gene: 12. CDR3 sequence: CASSANLAGSGADTQYF. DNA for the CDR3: TGTGCCAGCAGTGCGAATCTAGCGGGGTCGGGCGCAGATACGCAGTATTTT.

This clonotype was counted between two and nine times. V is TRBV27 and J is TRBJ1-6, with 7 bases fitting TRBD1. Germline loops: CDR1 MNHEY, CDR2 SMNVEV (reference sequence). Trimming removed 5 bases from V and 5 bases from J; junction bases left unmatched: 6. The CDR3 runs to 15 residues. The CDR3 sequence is CASSLLGQDNSPLHF. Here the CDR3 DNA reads TGTGCCAGCAGTCTTCTTGGACAGGATAATTCACCCCTCCACTTT.

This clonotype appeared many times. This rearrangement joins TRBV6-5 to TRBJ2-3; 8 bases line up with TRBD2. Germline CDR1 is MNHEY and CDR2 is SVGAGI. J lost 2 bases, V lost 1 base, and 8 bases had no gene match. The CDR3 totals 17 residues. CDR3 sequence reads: CASSYLAGGSSTDTQYF. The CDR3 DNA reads TGTGCCAGCAGTTACTTGGCGGGGGGTTCCTCCACAGATACGCAGTATTTT.

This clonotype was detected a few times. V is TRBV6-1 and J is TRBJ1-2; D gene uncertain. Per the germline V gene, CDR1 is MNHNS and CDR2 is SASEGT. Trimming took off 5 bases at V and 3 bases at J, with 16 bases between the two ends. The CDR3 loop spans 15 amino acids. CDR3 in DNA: TGTGCCAGCAGTACACCCCTAACTAGAGACTATGGCTACACCTTC. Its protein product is CASSTPLTRDYGYTF.